This T cell receptor (beta chain) comes out of a study of technical replicates of blood from a handful of donors. CDR1 is MNHEY and CDR2 is SVGAGI in the germline V gene. The CDR3 covers 15 residues. Trimming pared 2 bases from V and 2 bases from J, leaving 13 bases between. Clones were sequenced by immunoSEQ multiplex PCR, and TCRdb holds only the in-frame ones, with some missing. Of roughly 50,000 clones listed, just under 95% were seen once; the top ten hold around 4.4%. This receptor was taken from a human donor in good health. Some clones in this sample may be carry-over from other donors' samples. The chain joins TRBV6-5 to TRBJ2-7, with D perhaps matching TRBD2 (5 bases). Sequenced input: PBMCs. CDR3 loop: CASSYRATSPYEQYF. The CDR3 DNA reads TGTGCCAGCAGTTACCGCGCCACTAGTCCCTACGAGCAGTACTTC.